These T cell receptor beta chains were read from a single sample in a study of T cell repertoires in cytomegalovirus infection. TCRdb ran MiXCR on the reads and lists one entry per CDR3 protein. The sample has 60,000 to 75,000 distinct CDR3 sequences, 25% to 30% seen once; the top ten hold roughly 60%. For these receptors, no antigen is known. Sequencing used CD8+ T cells from cultured PBMCs, obtained from culture after CMV antigen stimulation. These receptors came from a human donor in good health (CMV status not recorded). Some clones in this sample may be carry-over from other donors' samples. CDR3s include the opening cysteine and the closing phenylalanine or tryptophan. The D gene is left open where the match is weak. For some rows the clone size is stated as once, few or many, or as a class when expanded; others skip it.

d_call,j_call,v_call,clone_size,cdr3_aa,cdr3_nt
TRBD2,TRBJ2-1,TRBV19,few,CASSTSGRAEQFF,TGTGCCAGTAGTACTAGCGGGAGGGCCGAGCAGTTCTTC
-,TRBJ2-5,TRBV7-9,-,CASSLEGSTQYF,TGTGCCAGCAGCTTAGAAGGTTCGACCCAGTACTTC
-,TRBJ2-7,TRBV27,many,CASSPLDNRYEQYF,TGTGCCAGCAGTCCCCTTGACAACCGCTACGAGCAGTACTTC
TRBD2,TRBJ2-3,TRBV7-8,few,CASSTSGSDTQYF,TGTGCCAGCAGCACTAGCGGGAGTGATACGCAGTATTTT
-,TRBJ2-1,TRBV2,-,CASKQEGAYNEQFF,TGTGCCAGCAAACAGGAAGGGGCCTACAATGAGCAGTTCTTC
TRBD1,TRBJ2-5,TRBV5-6,few,CASSSLDRGQETQYF,TGTGCCAGCAGCTCGCTGGACAGGGGGCAGGAGACCCAGTACTTC
-,TRBJ2-2,TRBV5-6,-,CASSQPGTPLRTGELFF,TGTGCCAGCAGCCAACCCGGGACACCCCTTCGCACCGGGGAGCTGTTTTTT
-,TRBJ1-5,TRBV30,-,CAWSGVDGTQHF,TGTGCCTGGAGCGGGGTGGACGGGACCCAGCATTTT
TRBD1,TRBJ2-7,TRBV7-9,-,CASSLVTGVYEQYF,TGTGCCAGCAGCTTAGTGACAGGGGTTTACGAGCAGTACTTC
-,TRBJ2-2,TRBV10-3,many,CAISGKNTGELFF,TGTGCCATCAGTGGGAAGAACACCGGGGAGCTGTTTTTT
-,TRBJ2-7,TRBV6-2/TRBV6-3,-,CASTSSYEQYF,TGTGCCAGCACGAGCTCCTACGAGCAGTACTTC
-,TRBJ2-1,TRBV4-1,-,CASSPAAGENEQFF,TGCGCCAGCAGCCCAGCCGCAGGGGAGAATGAGCAGTTCTTC
-,TRBJ2-1,TRBV9,once,CASSGSLRGQGGDNEQFF,TGTGCCAGCAGCGGTTCCCTCCGAGGGCAGGGGGGAGACAATGAGCAGTTCTTC
-,TRBJ1-1,TRBV5-6,many,CASSSGSVPTEAFF,TGTGCCAGCAGCTCCGGGTCTGTCCCAACTGAAGCTTTCTTT
-,TRBJ2-5,TRBV11-3,many,CASSLDQLVQETQYF,TGTGCCAGCAGCTTAGATCAACTTGTACAAGAGACCCAGTACTTC
-,TRBJ1-1,TRBV12-5,few,CASEDDLNTEAFF,TGTGCTAGTGAGGATGATTTGAACACTGAAGCTTTCTTT
-,TRBJ1-1,TRBV12-3/TRBV12-4,few,CASSLALGTEAFF,TGTGCCAGCAGTTTAGCGCTTGGGACTGAAGCTTTCTTT
-,TRBJ2-1,TRBV6-1,-,CASRSYNEQFF,TGTGCCAGTCGCTCCTACAATGAGCAGTTCTTC
TRBD1,TRBJ2-2,TRBV7-6,-,CASSPPRTGPVGELFF,TGTGCCAGCAGCCCTCCTCGGACAGGACCTGTCGGGGAGCTGTTTTTT
TRBD2,TRBJ2-7,TRBV12-3/TRBV12-4,-,CASRGGYEQYF,TGTGCCAGCCGGGGGGGCTACGAGCAGTACTTC
-,TRBJ1-1,TRBV5-4,many,CASSGGNTEAFF,TGTGCCAGCAGTGGAGGGAACACTGAAGCTTTCTTT
TRBD1,TRBJ2-2,TRBV6-1,few,CASPARALDRSRTGELFF,TGTGCCAGCCCTGCACGGGCCTTGGACAGGAGCCGGACCGGGGAGCTGTTTTTT
-,TRBJ1-2,TRBV3-1,-,CASSQDPPWDAYTF,TGTGCCAGCAGCCAAGACCCACCGTGGGATGCGTACACCTTC
TRBD1,TRBJ1-2,TRBV28,many,CASSMRQGPIGYGYTF,TGTGCCAGCAGTATGCGACAGGGTCCCATTGGCTATGGCTACACCTTC
-,TRBJ2-5,TRBV9,few,CASSVGEETQYF,TGTGCCAGCAGCGTAGGAGAAGAGACCCAGTACTTC
-,TRBJ2-7,TRBV10-3,-,CAISESDEQYF,TGTGCCATCAGTGAGTCTGACGAGCAGTACTTC
TRBD2,TRBJ2-2,TRBV27,few,CASSTRTSGRGNAELFF,TGTGCCAGCAGTACCCGGACTAGCGGGAGAGGTAACGCGGAGCTGTTTTTT
TRBD2,TRBJ2-1,TRBV19,-,CASSTLAVYSYNEQFF,TGTGCCAGTAGTACGCTAGCGGTATACTCCTACAATGAGCAGTTCTTC
TRBD2,TRBJ2-3,TRBV29-1,many,CSVEERVAGVADTQYF,TGCAGCGTTGAAGAGCGGGTAGCGGGGGTCGCAGATACGCAGTATTTT
-,TRBJ2-5,TRBV7-9,many,CASSPSTTMYQETQYF,TGTGCCAGCAGCCCATCCACGACTATGTACCAAGAGACCCAGTACTTC
-,TRBJ2-7,TRBV6-2/TRBV6-3,-,CASTWGMGGYEQYF,TGTGCCAGCACTTGGGGAATGGGCGGCTACGAGCAGTACTTC
TRBD2,TRBJ2-1,TRBV6-5,-,CASSYGLAGPQFF,TGTGCCAGCAGTTACGGGCTAGCGGGGCCCCAGTTCTTC
TRBD1,TRBJ1-1,TRBV20-1,-,CSGDSTGGNTEAFF,TGCAGTGGGGACTCGACAGGGGGGAACACTGAAGCTTTCTTT
TRBD2,TRBJ2-1,TRBV9,-,CASSASGRGLDEQFF,TGTGCCAGCAGCGCTAGCGGGAGGGGGTTGGATGAGCAGTTCTTC
-,TRBJ2-2,TRBV27,few,CASSLSVGGTGELFF,TGTGCCAGCAGTTTATCGGTGGGGGGCACCGGGGAGCTGTTTTTT
TRBD1,TRBJ2-7,TRBV5-6,-,CASSLPDRDYEQYF,TGTGCCAGCAGCTTACCAGACAGGGACTACGAGCAGTACTTC
-,TRBJ2-5,TRBV7-8,-,CASSLEPGVQETQYF,TGTGCCAGCAGCTTAGAGCCAGGGGTCCAAGAGACCCAGTACTTC